The 17 T cell receptor beta chains in this list originate from one sample, sequenced in a study of chemoradiotherapy in HPV16-positive cancers (dated by TCRdb to 2021 to 2024). The library was generated by the immunoSEQ multiplex PCR assay. Not all clones reach the TCRdb copy of this immuneACCESS table, which keeps in-frame sequences only. Checked studies attribute under half of the gap to unresolved V genes and leave the rest unexplained. This sample holds about 22,000 clones; around 75% were observed only once. The ten largest account for 2% to 3% of the sample. Collection of the sample occurred from a patient who underwent chemoradiotherapy. The receptors were gathered from a human donor with HPV-associated anogenital cancer.

The chain uses TRBV28 and TRBJ1-1; 9 bases line up with TRBD1. Germline lookup yields CDR1 MDHEN and CDR2 SYDVKM. J gave up 4 bases and V 5 bases, and 2 bases lay outside the gene matches. CDR3 length equals 13 residues. The CDR3 loop reads CASSVTGGTEAFF. In DNA, the CDR3 is TGTGCCAGCAGTGTGACAGGGGGCACTGAAGCTTTCTTT.

The table lists this clone with a few counts. This chain uses TRBV19 with TRBJ1-1; maybe TRBD1 (6 bases). The CDR3 is 14 residues long. Per the germline V gene, CDR1 is LNHDA and CDR2 is SQIVND (reference sequence). V lost 7 bases and J lost 4, with 16 bases in between. DNA for the CDR3: TGTGCCAGTAAAGAACAGGGTCGATTCACTGAAGCTTTCTTT. This gives the protein CASKEQGRFTEAFF. Complete variable domain (other parts from reference TRBV19 and TRBJ1-1): DGGITQSPKYLFRKEGQNVTLSCEQNLNHDAMYWYRQDPGQGLRLIYYSQIVNDFQKGDIAEGYSVSREKKESFPLTVTSAQKNPTAFYLCASKEQGRFTEAFFGQGTRLTVV.

V is TRBV9 and J is TRBJ2-2; TRBD1 matches at 7 bases. The CDR3 covers 15 residues. Trimming cost V 2 bases and J 3 bases; bases outside gene matches: 4. Germline V gives CDR1 SGDLS, CDR2 YYNGEE. This CDR3 reads CASSVDRADTGELFF. DNA of the CDR3: TGTGCCAGCAGCGTCGACAGGGCGGACACCGGGGAGCTGTTTTTT.

The chain combines TRBV2 with TRBJ2-7; D is uncertain. CDR1 and CDR2 from the germline V gene are SNHLY and FYNNEI. The CDR3 loop spans 14 amino acids. V lost 3 bases, J lost 3 bases, and 12 bases lay in between. DNA for the CDR3: TGTGCCAGCAGTGATGGGGTCAGAGGCTACGAGCAGTACTTC. Amino acids: CASSDGVRGYEQYF.

This clone has just one count. The rearrangement links TRBV5-1 to TRBJ1-1; TRBD1 agrees at 10 bases. The germline V gene encodes CDR1 SGHRS and CDR2 YFSETQ. There are 16 residues in the CDR3. V trimming: 3 bases; J trimming: 5 bases; junction bases outside the gene matches: 10. The CDR3 sequence is CASSSNPGQGSTEAFF. CDR3 bases: TGCGCCAGCAGCTCCAATCCGGGACAGGGGAGTACTGAAGCTTTCTTT.

The chain is built from TRBV6-6 and TRBJ2-1; possibly TRBD1 or TRBD2 for D (5 bases each). The CDR3 length is 15 residues. Trimming stripped 5 bases from V and 1 base from J, with 12 bases between. The germline CDR1 and CDR2 sequences are MNHNY and SVGAGI (reference sequence). The CDR3 loop reads CASSRDGSSYNEQFF. The CDR3 DNA reads as TGTGCCAGCAGTCGGGACGGGTCGTCCTACAATGAGCAGTTCTTC.

The chain has TRBV5-1 and TRBJ1-6, with TRBD1 matching over 7 bases. This CDR3 has 14 amino acids. Germline trimming cut 4 bases from V and 8 bases from J; bases unmatched to any gene: 6. Germline V gene data show CDR1 as SGHRS and CDR2 as YFSETQ. CDR3 nucleotide sequence: TGCGCCAGCAGCAGTGAGGGGGCGGATTCACCCCTCCACTTT. Translation: CASSSEGADSPLHF.

J is TRBJ2-2 and V is TRBV19; D possibly corresponds to TRBD1 (5 bases). Per the germline V gene, CDR1 is LNHDA and CDR2 is SQIVND (reference sequence). The CDR3 length is 14 residues. The V and J ends lost 2 bases and 2 bases respectively, with 6 bases between them. This chain's CDR3 is CASSIQGNTGELFF. The CDR3 DNA reads as TGTGCCAGTAGTATACAGGGCAACACCGGGGAGCTGTTTTTT. The variable domain in full, completed from reference TRBV19 and TRBJ2-2, reads DGGITQSPKYLFRKEGQNVTLSCEQNLNHDAMYWYRQDPGQGLRLIYYSQIVNDFQKGDIAEGYSVSREKKESFPLTVTSAQKNPTAFYLCASSIQGNTGELFFGEGSRLTVL.

The chain is built from TRBV30 and TRBJ1-1; D is uncertain. CDR3 length equals 13 residues. The ends were cut back, 4 bases at V and 4 bases at J, with 13 bases in the middle. Germline V gene data show CDR1 as GTSNPN and CDR2 as SVGIG (reference sequence). The CDR3 DNA follows: TGTGCCTGGAAACTGGGCAGAGTCACTGAAGCTTTCTTT. Translating it yields CAWKLGRVTEAFF.

This rearrangement joins TRBV4-2 to TRBJ2-1, with TRBD2 matching 7 bases. There are 17 residues in the CDR3. Unmatched junction bases numbered 17, after V lost 4 bases and J lost 8 bases. Germline V lookup: CDR1 LGHNA, CDR2 YNFKEQ. In nucleotides, the CDR3 is TGTGCCAGCAGCCTCACTAGCGCCACCAAGCCGGGGCATGAGCAGTTCTTC. Translation gives CASSLTSATKPGHEQFF.

The chain employs TRBV29-1 and TRBJ2-7; TRBD2 agrees at 10 bases. V gave up 5 bases and J gave up 5 bases; unmatched junction bases: 9. CDR1 SQVTM and CDR2 ANQGSEA come from the germline V gene. This CDR3 has 14 amino acids. Written as DNA, the CDR3 is TGCAGCGTTAGTACTAGCGGGATTGTTAACGAGCAGTACTTC. It specifies CSVSTSGIVNEQYF.

The chain combines TRBV7-3 with TRBJ2-5; weak D call: TRBD2 (5 bases). The CDR3 runs to 13 residues. V was shortened by 6 bases and J by 1 base, with 9 bases between the two germline ends. Germline assignment: CDR1 SGHTA and CDR2 FQGTGA. This CDR3 is CASSPGIQETQYF. DNA for the CDR3: TGTGCCAGCAGTCCGGGGATCCAAGAGACCCAGTACTTC.

This chain uses TRBV27 with TRBJ2-2; 8 bases line up with TRBD1. The CDR3 runs 16 residues. Germline loops: CDR1 MNHEY, CDR2 SMNVEV (reference sequence). With 7 bases clipped from V and 10 bases from J, the junction kept 17 bases outside the gene matches. The CDR3 reads CASTYLTGGVKAELFF. The CDR3 DNA reads TGTGCCAGCACCTACCTAACAGGGGGTGTGAAGGCGGAGCTGTTTTTT.

The chain employs TRBV27 and TRBJ2-2, with D uncertain. The germline V and J ends were trimmed by 3 bases and 2 bases, with 7 bases remaining between them. CDR3 length: 14 amino acids. The germline gives CDR1 MNHEY, CDR2 SMNVEV (reference sequence). CDR3 sequence reads: CASSFSTNTGELFF. The CDR3 nucleotides are TGTGCCAGCAGTTTCTCGACAAACACCGGGGAGCTGTTTTTT.

The chain has TRBV5-6 and TRBJ1-5, with unresolved D. V was shortened by 6 bases and J by 2 bases, with 18 bases between the two germline ends. CDR3 length equals 16 residues. The germline V gene encodes CDR1 SGHDT and CDR2 YYEEEE. This CDR3 is CASTQTSGRGNQPQHF. CDR3 coding DNA: TGTGCCAGCACCCAGACCTCCGGGAGAGGCAATCAGCCCCAGCATTTT.

The V gene is TRBV28, the J gene TRBJ1-6; D remains ambiguous. V was cut by 5 bases and J by 6 bases, with 17 bases left in between. The germline gives CDR1 MDHEN, CDR2 SYDVKM. The length of the CDR3 is 16 residues. The CDR3, as DNA: TGTGCCAGCAGTCCCCCAGGCGGCTTACTTAATTCACCCCTCCACTTT. Protein: CASSPPGGLLNSPLHF.

The chain employs TRBV19 and TRBJ1-5; D unresolved. In germline, CDR1 is LNHDA, CDR2 SQIVND (reference sequence). V lost 5 bases and J 7 bases, leaving 12 bases between the germline ends. The CDR3 spans 13 residues. The CDR3 DNA is TGTGCCAGTAGTCACCCGGCGGGGCAGCCCCAGCATTTT. Its translation: CASSHPAGQPQHF.